These 20 T cell receptor beta chains were sequenced from one sample in a study of T cells in Graves' hyperthyroidism and ophthalmopathy. TCR beta CDR3 sequences were amplified from RNA transcripts. The HTBI set primed first-round TCR CDR3 RT-PCR. MiXCR, run by TCRdb on the multiplex PCR reads, gives a single entry per CDR3 protein. This sample carries approximately 560,000 distinct CDR3 sequences, less than 20% of them seen once, and the ten largest clones take around 6.6%. The sample comprised blood. The receptors shown here come from a woman aged 25 to 39 with Graves' hyperthyroidism.

The CDR3 sequence is CSAGTPQGNEQFF. In DNA form, the CDR3 reads TGCAGTGCTGGGACCCCCCAGGGGAATGAGCAGTTCTTC. V usage is TRBV20-1 and J usage is TRBJ2-1; a weak D match, TRBD1 (6 bases). V lost 5 bases and J lost 7, with 15 bases in between. Germline CDR1 is DFQATT and CDR2 is SNEGSKA (reference sequence). This CDR3 has 13 residues.

On this clonotype: A single base separates this from a much larger clone, so it may be a read error. The V call is TRBV6-1, the J call TRBJ2-7; D unresolved. Trimming took off 10 bases at V and 6 bases at J, with 13 bases between the two ends. There are 11 residues in the CDR3. Germline loops: CDR1 MNHNS, CDR2 SASEGT. The DNA for the CDR3 is TGTGCCAACATAGAATTCCGCGAGCAGTACTTC. It specifies CANIEFREQYF.

In this sample, this clonotype turned up a few times. This chain connects TRBV18 to TRBJ2-2; D might be TRBD1 (6 bases). The CDR3 has 16 amino acids. Deletions cut 3 bases from V and 1 base from J, with 12 bases between. The germline gives CDR1 KGHSH, CDR2 LQKENI. The CDR3 bases are TGTGCCAGCTCACCTTCCGGGACACTGAACACCGGGGAGCTGTTTTTT. It is translated as CASSPSGTLNTGELFF.

Details on this clonotype: This may be a read error: a much more frequent sequence differs by one nucleotide. This chain joins TRBV20-1 and TRBJ2-3, with TRBD2 identical over 7 bases. The trim removed 6 bases at V and 8 bases at J, leaving 17 bases unmatched. From germline, CDR1 is DFQATT and CDR2 SNEGSKA (reference sequence). The CDR3 extends over 15 amino acids. In nucleotides, the CDR3 is TGCAGTGCAACGGGAGGCCCCCGAGGGTGTTTTACGCAGTATTTT. Translated: CSATGGPRGCFTQYF.

V usage is TRBV10-3 and J usage is TRBJ2-1, with D perhaps given as TRBD1 or TRBD2 (6 bases each). The germline gives CDR1 ENHRY, CDR2 SYGVKD. The V and J ends lost 1 base and 1 base respectively, with 29 bases between them. The CDR3 contains 22 residues. CDR3 sequence: CAISEYPIERASYQGSYNEQFF. The CDR3 DNA reads as TGTGCCATCAGTGAGTACCCGATCGAGCGGGCGTCTTATCAGGGGTCCTACAATGAGCAGTTCTTC.

This clonotype has just a few counts. The chain employs TRBV18 and TRBJ1-3; D is perhaps TRBD1 (5 bases). Trimming removed 2 bases at V and 7 bases at J, with 18 bases between. The CDR3 contains 16 residues. Germline-derived CDR1 and CDR2 are KGHSH and LQKENI. The CDR3 DNA follows: TGTGCCAGCTCACCAACTACAGGCTTAATGGGCAACACCATATATTTT. Protein: CASSPTTGLMGNTIYF.

This clonotype was detected ten times or more. The gene calls are TRBV12-3 or TRBV12-4 and TRBJ1-1, with no clear D. V was clipped by 6 bases and J by 1 base, with 6 bases between them. This CDR3 comprises 12 residues. As DNA, the CDR3 is TGTGCCAGCAGCCGCCAGAACACTGAAGCTTTCTTT. Translation gives CASSRQNTEAFF.

The chain couples TRBV5-5 to TRBJ1-5, with D maybe TRBD1 (6 bases). This CDR3 region has 15 residues. V was shortened by 0 bases and J by 3 bases, with 10 bases between the two germline ends. Germline CDR1 SGHKS, CDR2 YYEKEE (reference sequence). The CDR3 protein is CASSLGQGYNQPQHF. The CDR3 DNA follows: TGTGCCAGCAGCTTGGGGCAGGGGTACAATCAGCCCCAGCATTTT.

This clonotype has at least ten counts. The chain links TRBV29-1 to TRBJ2-7, with D possibly being TRBD1 or TRBD2 (5 bases each). The germline gives CDR1 SQVTM, CDR2 ANQGSEA. CDR3 length: 14 amino acids. The V gene lost 3 bases and the J gene lost 3 bases, with 15 bases spanning the gap. Here the CDR3 DNA reads TGCAGCGTTGATCGGGACGGATTAAACTACGAGCAGTACTTC. It yields the protein CSVDRDGLNYEQYF.

This clonotype was observed at least ten times. In DNA form, the CDR3 reads TGTGCCAGCAGGGGTTTTGATGTAATTGGAAACACCATATATTTT. It codes for CASRGFDVIGNTIYF. The genes are TRBV28 and TRBJ1-3; no firm D call. This CDR3 is built from 15 residues. Germline loops: CDR1 MDHEN, CDR2 SYDVKM. V lost 6 bases and J 3 bases, leaving 15 bases between the germline ends.

The genes are TRBV19 and TRBJ2-5; 8 nucleotides line up with TRBD1. This CDR3 is built from 16 residues. Germline V lookup: CDR1 LNHDA, CDR2 SQIVND (reference sequence). Losses at the gene ends were 1 base for V and 7 bases for J; bases not matched to a gene: 11. The CDR3 region is CASSIAWTGSSGTQYF. CDR3 sequence (DNA): TGTGCCAGTAGTATAGCCTGGACAGGGAGTTCTGGGACCCAGTACTTC.

This clonotype was detected many times. This chain joins TRBV11-2 and TRBJ1-2; D not certain. Trimming took off 2 bases at V and 6 bases at J, with 13 bases between the two ends. There are 14 residues in the CDR3. Germline values: CDR1 SGHAT, CDR2 FQNNGV. The CDR3 sequence is CASSLRPGSDGYTF. DNA for the CDR3: TGTGCCAGCAGCTTACGACCCGGTAGCGATGGCTACACCTTC.

The chain joins TRBV7-9 to TRBJ2-7; possibly TRBD2 for D (6 bases). The V gene lost 5 bases and the J gene lost 4 bases, with 21 bases spanning the gap. CDR1 is SEHNR and CDR2 is FQNEAQ in the germline V gene (reference sequence). The CDR3 runs to 16 residues. The chain's CDR3 is CASSTTSRTISYEQYF. For the CDR3, the DNA is TGTGCCAGCAGCACCACCTCTCGGACTATCAGTTACGAGCAGTACTTC.

There are many counts of this clonotype. The CDR3 bases are TGTGCCAGCAGTCTTGGACCGGCCACCTTGGAGCAGTACTTC. Translation gives CASSLGPATLEQYF. The rearrangement links TRBV28 to TRBJ2-7; D gene unclear. The CDR3 sequence is 14 residues long. Trimming shortened V by 5 bases and J by 7 bases, and 18 bases separated the two germline ends. Germline assignment: CDR1 MDHEN and CDR2 SYDVKM.

The chain recombines TRBV5-1 with TRBJ1-4; TRBD1 is a possible D gene (5 bases). V lost 2 bases and J lost 4, with 12 bases in between. Germline CDR1 reads SGHRS; CDR2 reads YFSETQ. CDR3 length equals 15 residues. CDR3 residues: CASSFTGTRNEKLFF. CDR3 nucleotides: TGCGCCAGCAGCTTCACGGGGACCCGTAATGAAAAACTGTTTTTT.

The sample holds many counts of this clonotype. V and J are TRBV4-2 and TRBJ2-1; tentatively, D is TRBD2 (6 bases). The germline V gene encodes CDR1 LGHNA and CDR2 YNFKEQ. This CDR3 comprises 15 residues. Trimming took 0 bases from V and 6 from J, leaving 12 bases between them. Here the CDR3 reads CASSQDRGLANEQFF. The CDR3 nucleotides are TGTGCCAGCAGCCAAGATCGGGGGTTGGCCAATGAGCAGTTCTTC.

In this sample, this clonotype turned up many times. The genes are TRBV5-1 and TRBJ2-1, with 9 bases lining up with TRBD2. The CDR3 contains 15 residues. With V trimmed by 5 bases and J by 9 bases, 12 bases remained unmatched. Germline CDR1 SGHRS, CDR2 YFSETQ. CDR3 in amino acids: CASSPLAGAGTEQFF. CDR3 DNA: TGCGCCAGCAGTCCGTTAGCGGGAGCGGGTACTGAGCAGTTCTTC.

At least ten counts were recorded for this clonotype. The J gene is TRBJ2-7, the V gene TRBV5-1; a weak D match, TRBD1 (7 bases). The CDR3 length is 14 residues. The ends were cut back, 1 base at V and 2 bases at J, with 10 bases in the middle. Germline V CDR1 and CDR2: SGHRS, YFSETQ. The CDR3 loop reads CASSLSRGAYEQYF. The CDR3 region has the DNA TGCGCCAGCAGCTTGTCCAGGGGGGCCTACGAGCAGTACTTC.

This clonotype was found many times. One junction end disagrees with the germline gene, perhaps due to a read error. The genes are TRBV20-1 and TRBJ2-7; 13 bases are a match to TRBD2. CDR3 size: 14 residues. The germline V gene encodes CDR1 DFQATT and CDR2 SNEGSKA (reference sequence). The CDR3 loop is CSARGTSGKREQYF. The CDR3 DNA reads as TGCAGTGCAAGAGGGACTAGCGGGAAACGGGAGCAGTACTTC.

This clonotype was seen many times. V is TRBV27 and J is TRBJ2-3; D not certain. Germline CDR1 reads MNHEY; CDR2 reads SMNVEV (reference sequence). The CDR3 has 16 amino acids. The V end was cut by 5 bases, the J end by 1 base, with 16 bases between. The CDR3 bases are TGTGCCAGCAGTCGACGGACCTTACTGGGCACAGATACGCAGTATTTT. It translates to CASSRRTLLGTDTQYF.